This TCR beta chain came from a study of blood T cells in healthy people across ages. About this clonotype itself: Its antigen is as yet unknown.

Whole-study findings and limits: A strong correlation between TCR beta diversity and naive T cell percentage was seen. The unsorted PBMCs prevented any conclusive comparison of naive versus antigen-experienced cells.

Next came a second PCR, run for about 6 to 12 cycles, which used a sample-barcoded 5' primer along with a J-beta primer mix. MiXCR, run by TCRdb on the 5' RACE reads, gives a single entry per CDR3 protein. The data show 1.4 million or so distinct CDR3 sequences, with 35% to 45% seen just once and about 4% held by the top ten. Isolation yielded PBMCs, at least 6.5 million per sample, in every case. Sample: blood. This clonotype originated in a woman aged 18-29 years in good health.

CDR3 amino acids: CASSEGEWGEQFF. The DNA for the CDR3 is TGTGCCAGCAGTGAAGGGGAATGGGGTGAGCAGTTCTTC. The gene calls are TRBV6-1 and TRBJ2-1; D not certain. The germline V gene has CDR1 MNHNS and CDR2 SASEGT. The CDR3 is 13 amino acids. Trimming took off 1 base at V and 9 bases at J, with 10 bases between the two ends.